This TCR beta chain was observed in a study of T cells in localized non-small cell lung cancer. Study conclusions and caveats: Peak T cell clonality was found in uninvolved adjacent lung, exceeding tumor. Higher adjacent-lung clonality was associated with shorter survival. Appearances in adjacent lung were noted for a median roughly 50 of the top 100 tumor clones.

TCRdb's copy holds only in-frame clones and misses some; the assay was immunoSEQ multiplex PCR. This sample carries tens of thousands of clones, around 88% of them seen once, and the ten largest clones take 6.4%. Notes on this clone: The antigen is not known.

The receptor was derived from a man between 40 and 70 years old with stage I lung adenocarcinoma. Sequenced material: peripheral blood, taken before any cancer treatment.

The CDR3 spells CAISESGQGVEQYF. CDR3 in DNA: TGTGCCATCAGTGAGTCGGGACAGGGAGTCGAGCAGTACTTC. The genes are TRBV10-3 and TRBJ2-7, with 9 positions matching TRBD1. Germline CDR1 reads ENHRY; CDR2 reads SYGVKD. The CDR3 runs to 14 residues. Germline trimming cut 0 bases from V and 6 bases from J; bases unmatched to any gene: 3.